The 16 T cell receptor beta chains listed next were all sequenced from one sample in a study of cytotoxic CD8 clonotypes in ibrutinib-treated CLL. The table came from immunoSEQ multiplex PCR; TCRdb's copy has only in-frame clones and leaves some out. The table shows roughly 130,000 clones, with 85% to 95% occurring only once. The specimen was PBMCs, collected after 12 months of ibrutinib treatment. These receptors were obtained from a human donor with chronic lymphocytic leukemia.

This chain connects TRBV18 to TRBJ2-3, with D tentatively TRBD1 (6 bases). CDR1 and CDR2 (germline): KGHSH, LQKENI. Trimming shortened V by 5 bases and J by 4 bases, and 16 bases separated the two germline ends. The CDR3 is 15 amino acids. Written as DNA, the CDR3 is TGTGCCAGCTCAGCAACAGGGAACCCCGCAGATACGCAGTATTTT. Translated: CASSATGNPADTQYF.

This clone was seen only once. This chain links TRBV6-5 with TRBJ2-5, with 10 bases aligning to TRBD2. Germline V lookup: CDR1 MNHEY, CDR2 SVGAGI. The V and J ends lost 2 bases and 5 bases, in that order; junction bases with no gene match: 8. The length of the CDR3 is 16 residues. CDR3 loop: CASSYGTSGIRETQYF. In nucleotides, the CDR3 is TGTGCCAGCAGTTACGGAACTAGCGGGATAAGGGAGACCCAGTACTTC.

The chain links TRBV5-1 to TRBJ1-1, with D possibly TRBD1 on 5 matching bases. Deletions cut 6 bases from V and 0 bases from J, with 12 bases between. CDR1 is SGHRS and CDR2 is YFSETQ in the germline V gene. The CDR3 totals 14 residues. The CDR3 loop reads CASTFGTMNTEAFF. In DNA, the CDR3 is TGCGCCAGCACCTTCGGGACGATGAACACTGAAGCTTTCTTT.

CDR3 bases: TGTGCCAGCAGTTTAACCAGGCGCCGCAGCGCGGACACCATATATTTT. It is translated as CASSLTRRRSADTIYF. The chain has TRBV28 and TRBJ1-3; D not resolved. Germline CDR1 and CDR2: MDHEN and SYDVKM. The ends were cut back, 2 bases at V and 8 bases at J, with 19 bases in the middle. The CDR3 length is 16 residues. The full variable domain, rest sourced from reference TRBV28 and TRBJ1-3, is DVKVTQSSRYLVKRTGEKVFLECVQDMDHENMFWYRQDPGLGLRLIYFSYDVKMKEKGDIPEGYSVSREKKERFSLILESASTNQTSMYLCASSLTRRRSADTIYFGEGSWLTVV.

The chain carries TRBV11-2 and TRBJ2-5; either TRBD1 or TRBD2 may fit D (5 bases each). With 6 bases removed from V and 9 bases from J, the gap between germline ends came to 11 bases. CDR3 length: 11 amino acids. Per germline, CDR1 SGHAT and CDR2 FQNNGV. The CDR3 region has the DNA TGTGCCAGCAGGCCTATGGGGGCCCAGTACTTC. This gives the protein CASRPMGAQYF.

The CDR3 coding sequence is TGTGCCAGCAGCTTACTCCAGGACACTGAAGCTTTCTTT. This codes for CASSLLQDTEAFF. V and J are TRBV7-9 and TRBJ1-1, with D uncertain. The ends were cut back, 2 bases at V and 3 bases at J, with 7 bases in the middle. Germline CDR1 is SEHNR and CDR2 is FQNEAQ (reference sequence). The CDR3 extends over 13 amino acids.

The J gene is TRBJ2-2, the V gene TRBV7-3, with 9 bases fitting TRBD2. The trim removed 5 bases at V and 6 bases at J, leaving 13 bases unmatched. Germline assignment: CDR1 SGHTA and CDR2 FQGTGA. This CDR3 is built from 17 residues. DNA for the CDR3: TGTGCCAGCAGCCCCTCTGCGGGAGGGCCCTCCGCCGGGGAGCTGTTTTTT. It encodes CASSPSAGGPSAGELFF.

As concerns this clone: A junction boundary mismatches the germline segment, possibly from a read error. This rearrangement joins TRBV19 to TRBJ1-2; TRBD1 might be the D (5 bases). Germline assignment: CDR1 LNHDA and CDR2 SQIVND (reference sequence). The CDR3 length is 14 residues. The CDR3 region is CASSLELDSGGYTF. The CDR3, as DNA: TGTGCCAGTAGTCTAGAATTGGACTCAGGGGGCTACACCTTC. Combining the CDR3 with reference TRBV19 and TRBJ1-2 gives the whole variable domain DGGITQSPKYLFRKEGQNVTLSCEQNLNHDAMYWYRQDPGQGLRLIYYSQIVNDFQKGDIAEGYSVSREKKESFPLTVTSAQKNPTAFYLCASSLELDSGGYTFGSGTRLTVV.

The chain carries TRBV19 and TRBJ2-6; D may be TRBD1 (5 bases). V lost 0 bases and J lost 5, with 14 bases in between. From germline, CDR1 is LNHDA and CDR2 SQIVND (reference sequence). The CDR3 has 17 amino acids. CDR3 coding DNA: TGTGCCAGTAGTATAGATAGTTGGGGCGCCCGGGCCAACGTCCTGACTTTC. Translating gives CASSIDSWGARANVLTF.

This chain connects TRBV18 to TRBJ2-3; 10 bases match TRBD2. The CDR3 is made up of 16 amino acids. Germline V CDR1 and CDR2: KGHSH, LQKENI. Trimming cost V 7 bases and J 2 bases; bases outside gene matches: 9. DNA of the CDR3: TGTGCCAGCTTACCTCTACTAGCGGGGACCACAGATACGCAGTATTTT. It encodes CASLPLLAGTTDTQYF.

The CDR3 DNA reads as TGTGCCAGCAGCTCAGGGGATACGCAGTATTTT. Its protein product is CASSSGDTQYF. This rearrangement joins TRBV13 to TRBJ2-3; weak D call: TRBD1 (5 bases). V lost 4 bases and J lost 6, with 5 bases in between. Germline V lookup: CDR1 PRHDT, CDR2 FYEKMQ (reference sequence). CDR3 length: 11 residues.

The chain recombines TRBV28 with TRBJ2-4; maybe TRBD2 (5 bases). This CDR3 region has 16 residues. V lost 6 bases and J lost 0, with 15 bases in between. The germline V gene has CDR1 MDHEN and CDR2 SYDVKM. The CDR3: CASSLPSAGAKNIQYF. The CDR3 nucleotides are TGTGCCAGCAGCTTACCGTCGGCGGGAGCCAAAAACATTCAGTACTTC.

V and J are TRBV7-2 and TRBJ1-3; TRBD1 might be the D (5 bases). The CDR3 has 14 residues. The V gene lost 3 bases and the J gene lost 0 bases, with 6 bases spanning the gap. Germline loops: CDR1 SGHTA, CDR2 FQGNSA. The CDR3, as DNA: TGTGCCAGCAGCTTCCAGGGCTCTGGAAACACCATATATTTT. Its translation is CASSFQGSGNTIYF.

The genes are TRBV9 and TRBJ1-1; D gene unclear. V lost 2 bases, J lost 5 bases, and 10 bases lay in between. This CDR3 has 13 amino acids. Germline CDR1 reads SGDLS; CDR2 reads YYNGEE. The CDR3 nucleotides read TGTGCCAGCAGCGTTTCCCCGGAAACTGAAGCTTTCTTT. Translated, it gives CASSVSPETEAFF.

This chain links TRBV29-1 with TRBJ2-1; D is undetermined. Trimming left V 7 bases short and J 0 bases short, with 16 bases between. Per the germline V gene, CDR1 is SQVTM and CDR2 is ANQGSEA. The CDR3 has 15 amino acids. The CDR3 coding sequence is TGCAGCGCTCTCTTACAGACGAGCTCCTACAATGAGCAGTTCTTC. Encoded protein: CSALLQTSSYNEQFF.

The V call is TRBV7-9, the J call TRBJ1-1; possible D gene TRBD1, 5 bases. CDR3 length: 14 amino acids. V was cut by 5 bases and J by 4 bases, with 14 bases left in between. Germline V gene lookup returns CDR1 SEHNR and CDR2 FQNEAQ (reference sequence). The CDR3 sequence is CASSRDPASTEAFF. As DNA, the CDR3 is TGTGCCAGCAGCCGGGACCCAGCGTCCACTGAAGCTTTCTTT.